The 12 T cell receptor beta chains listed next were all sequenced from one sample in a study of blood T cell repertoires in COVID-19. Measured with immunoSEQ multiplex PCR; TCRdb has only the in-frame clones, and not every one. The sample contains some 260,000 clones, around four fifths of which appear only once. The sequenced sample was peripheral blood. The receptors were sampled from a middle-aged woman with active or convalescent COVID-19.

This clone showed up just a few times. V and J are TRBV6-4 and TRBJ2-1; 8 positions match TRBD2. The trim removed 11 bases at V and 4 bases at J, leaving 7 bases unmatched. The CDR3 is made up of 13 amino acids. Germline CDR1 is MRHNA and CDR2 is SNTAGT. The CDR3: CAGSGGRYNEQFF. Here the CDR3 DNA reads TGTGCCGGAAGCGGGGGTAGGTACAATGAGCAGTTCTTC.

This chain joins TRBV19 and TRBJ2-7; 8 bases are shared with TRBD1. Germline assignment: CDR1 LNHDA and CDR2 SQIVND (reference sequence). The CDR3 totals 13 residues. J was trimmed by 7 bases and V by 4 bases; bases with no gene match: 6. The CDR3 here is CASSTTGAWEQYF. For the CDR3, the DNA is TGTGCCAGTAGTACGACAGGGGCATGGGAGCAGTACTTC.

The chain combines TRBV19 with TRBJ2-3, with a possible D match to TRBD2 (6 bases). This CDR3 region has 15 residues. With 5 bases removed from V and 6 bases from J, the gap between germline ends came to 18 bases. Germline V gives CDR1 LNHDA, CDR2 SQIVND (reference sequence). This CDR3 is CASSAPTRLVDTQYF. The CDR3 region has the DNA TGTGCCAGTAGTGCACCCACAAGACTAGTTGATACGCAGTATTTT.

The sample holds one count of this clone. This chain links TRBV3-1 (or the pseudogene TRBV3-2) with TRBJ2-4, with D hard to call. V was cut by 3 bases and J by 0 bases, with 9 bases left in between. The germline V gene encodes CDR1 LGHDT and CDR2 YNNKEL (reference sequence). This CDR3 comprises 15 residues. The CDR3 here is CASSQATIAKNIQYF. CDR3 nucleotides: TGTGCCAGCAGCCAGGCCACAATAGCCAAAAACATTCAGTACTTC.

This chain joins TRBV10-3 and TRBJ1-2; a possible D gene is TRBD1 (5 bases). The CDR3 runs 15 residues. Trimming removed 2 bases from V and 2 bases from J, with 12 bases in between. Germline-derived CDR1 and CDR2 are ENHRY and SYGVKD. The CDR3 is CAISEERQSNYGYTF. In nucleotides, the CDR3 is TGTGCCATCAGTGAGGAGAGACAGAGCAACTATGGCTACACCTTC.

The chain uses TRBV7-9 and TRBJ1-2, with TRBD1 identical over 9 bases. The CDR3 is made up of 14 amino acids. The J segment lost 2 bases and the V segment lost 5 bases, leaving 3 bases of the junction unmatched. Germline values: CDR1 SEHNR, CDR2 FQNEAQ (reference sequence). DNA of the CDR3: TGTGCCAGCAGCGCCGGGACAGGGAACTATGGCTACACCTTC. Protein product: CASSAGTGNYGYTF.

This rearrangement joins TRBV6-6 to TRBJ1-4; no definite D call. CDR1 MNHNY and CDR2 SVGAGI come from the germline V gene (reference sequence). Trimming stripped 4 bases from V and 7 bases from J, with 13 bases between. The CDR3 is made up of 14 amino acids. This chain's CDR3 is CASSFSISPEKLFF. CDR3 nucleotide sequence: TGTGCCAGCAGTTTCTCTATCTCCCCTGAAAAACTGTTTTTT.

The chain combines TRBV5-6 with TRBJ1-5, with 9 positions matching TRBD1. Germline CDR1 and CDR2: SGHDT and YYEEEE. This CDR3 region has 13 residues. V dropped 1 base and J dropped 7; count of bases not matched to a gene: 0. Here the CDR3 reads CASSLTGGQPQHF. The CDR3 nucleotides are TGTGCCAGCAGCTTGACAGGGGGCCAGCCCCAGCATTTT.

This clone was counted a few times. The CDR3 region is CAWSSLAGVTDTQYF. CDR3 nucleotides: TGTGCCTGGAGCTCCCTAGCGGGGGTCACAGATACGCAGTATTTT. The chain links TRBV30 to TRBJ2-3, with 10 bases aligning to TRBD2. V gave up 3 bases and J gave up 2 bases; unmatched junction bases: 5. The CDR3 loop spans 15 amino acids. The V gene's germline CDR1 is GTSNPN and CDR2 SVGIG (reference sequence).

V and J are TRBV24-1 and TRBJ2-5; tentative D call: TRBD1 (7 bases). This CDR3 region has 14 residues. Germline CDR1 KGHDR, CDR2 SFDVKD. Trimming stripped 1 base from V and 5 bases from J, with 10 bases between. This chain's CDR3 is CATSDLGGGETQYF. The DNA for the CDR3 is TGTGCCACCAGTGATTTAGGAGGGGGCGAGACCCAGTACTTC.

V is TRBV29-1 and J is TRBJ2-3; 8 bases agree with TRBD1. The CDR3 runs 14 residues. V lost 1 base, J lost 3 bases, and 3 bases stayed unmatched. Germline loops: CDR1 SQVTM, CDR2 ANQGSEA. This chain's CDR3 is CSVEGQGATDTQYF. CDR3 DNA sequence: TGCAGCGTTGAAGGTCAGGGGGCTACAGATACGCAGTATTTT.

This clone was counted between two and nine times. The genes are TRBV6-5 and TRBJ1-1; D may be TRBD1 (6 bases). Trimming took 2 bases from V and 0 from J, leaving 13 bases between them. This CDR3 contains 16 residues. The germline gives CDR1 MNHEY, CDR2 SVGAGI. The CDR3 protein is CASSYTKDRLNTEAFF. CDR3 DNA sequence: TGTGCCAGCAGTTACACCAAGGACAGATTGAACACTGAAGCTTTCTTT.